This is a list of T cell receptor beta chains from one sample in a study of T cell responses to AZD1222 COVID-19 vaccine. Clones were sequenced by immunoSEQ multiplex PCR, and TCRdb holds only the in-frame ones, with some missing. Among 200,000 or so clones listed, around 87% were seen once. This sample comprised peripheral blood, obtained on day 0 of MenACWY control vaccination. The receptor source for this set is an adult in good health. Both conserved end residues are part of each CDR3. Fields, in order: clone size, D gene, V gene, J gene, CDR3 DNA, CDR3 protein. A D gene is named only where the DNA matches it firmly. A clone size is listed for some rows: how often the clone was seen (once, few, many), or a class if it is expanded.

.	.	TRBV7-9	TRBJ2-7	TGTGCCAGCAGGGGACGGGACCGCTCGGACGAGCAGTACTTC	CASRGRDRSDEQYF
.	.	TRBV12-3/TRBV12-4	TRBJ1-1	TGTGCCAGCACCAGGACCAACACTGAAGCTTTCTTT	CASTRTNTEAFF
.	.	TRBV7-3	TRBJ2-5	TGTGCCAGCAGCCCAGGGAGAGGGGGTTCAGAGACCCAGTACTTC	CASSPGRGGSETQYF
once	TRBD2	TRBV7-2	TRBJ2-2	TGTGCCAGCAGCTCTCTAACTAGCGGCTACACCGGGGAGCTGTTTTTT	CASSSLTSGYTGELFF
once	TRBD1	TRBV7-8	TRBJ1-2	TGTGCCAGCAGCGGACGGACAGGGTACTATGGCTACACCTTC	CASSGRTGYYGYTF
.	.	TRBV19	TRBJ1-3	TGTGCCAGTTGGACACACTCTGGAAACACCATATATTTT	CASWTHSGNTIYF
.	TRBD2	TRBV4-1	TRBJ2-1	TGCGCCAGCAGCCGCTCCGGGACTAGGGGCAATGAGCAGTTCTTC	CASSRSGTRGNEQFF
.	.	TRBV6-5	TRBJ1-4	TGTGCCAGCAGGGCAGGGCTGGTTGAAAAACTGTTTTTT	CASRAGLVEKLFF
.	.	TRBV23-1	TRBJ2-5	TGCGCCAGCAGTCAAAGGGCGGATTTTGGGTACCAAGAGACCCAGTACTTC	CASSQRADFGYQETQYF
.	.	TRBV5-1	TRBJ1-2	TGCGCCAGCAGCCCCGGGCGGGGAATCTATGGCTACACCTTC	CASSPGRGIYGYTF
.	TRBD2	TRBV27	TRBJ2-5	TGTGCCAGCACCCACCGACTAGCGGACTACCAAGAGACCCAGTACTTC	CASTHRLADYQETQYF
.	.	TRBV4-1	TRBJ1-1	TGCGCCAGCAGCCAAGGACGGAACACTGAAGCTTTCTTT	CASSQGRNTEAFF
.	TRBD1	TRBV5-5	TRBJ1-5	TGTGCCAGCAGCTCAGGACAGGATCGGGGTCAGCCCCAGCATTTT	CASSSGQDRGQPQHF
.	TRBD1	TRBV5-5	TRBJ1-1	TGTGCCAGCAGCTTGGCCGAGGGGGCAGGGATTGAAGCTTTCTTT	CASSLAEGAGIEAFF
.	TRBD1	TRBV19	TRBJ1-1	TGTGCCAGTAGTATCCGGGACAGGGCCCTCCTCCCTGAAGCTTTCTTT	CASSIRDRALLPEAFF
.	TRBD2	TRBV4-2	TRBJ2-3	TGTGCCAGCAGCCACTCGGGAGGGGCTAGCGGGGGAGATACGCAGTATTTT	CASSHSGGASGGDTQYF
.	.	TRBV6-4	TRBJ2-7	TGTGCCAGCAGTGACTCGATATGGGGCCGGGAGCAGTACTTC	CASSDSIWGREQYF
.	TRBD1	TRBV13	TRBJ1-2	TGTGCCAGCAGCGAGGGACAGGTAGGAAACTATGGCTACACCTTC	CASSEGQVGNYGYTF
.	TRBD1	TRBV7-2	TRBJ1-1	TGTGCCAGCAGCTTAAGGGACAGGGCAGCTGAAGCTTTCTTT	CASSLRDRAAEAFF
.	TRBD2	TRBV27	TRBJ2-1	TGTGCCAGCAGTTTACTTGGGAGGGACCGGGGCAATGAGCAGTTCTTC	CASSLLGRDRGNEQFF
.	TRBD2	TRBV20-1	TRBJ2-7	TGCAGTGCTAGTAGCGGGGAGAGCTCCTACGAGCAGTACTTC	CSASSGESSYEQYF
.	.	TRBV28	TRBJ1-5	TGTGCCACCACGGGAGGGCAGAGCCCAATCCCCCAGCATTTT	CATTGGQSPIPQHF
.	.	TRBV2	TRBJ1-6	TGTGCCAGTACAAACCGGGACGGTGGGGGAGCCCTCCACTTT	CASTNRDGGGALHF
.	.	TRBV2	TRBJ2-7	TGTGCCAGCAGTGAAGGGTCGGAAGCTTACGAGCAGTACTTC	CASSEGSEAYEQYF
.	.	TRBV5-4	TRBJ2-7	TGTGCCAGCAGCCCCGTCCCGGGAGACTACGAGCAGTACTTC	CASSPVPGDYEQYF
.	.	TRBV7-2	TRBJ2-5	TGTGCCAGCAGCTCGGGGGAGACCCAGTACTTC	CASSSGETQYF
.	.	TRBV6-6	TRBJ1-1	TGTGCCAGCAGTTCCCCCAGGGTGGTTGGGACTGAAGCTTTCTTT	CASSSPRVVGTEAFF
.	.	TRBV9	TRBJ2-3	TGTGCCAGCAGCGTAGCTCGGGGCGGAACTAGCACAGATACGCAGTATTTT	CASSVARGGTSTDTQYF
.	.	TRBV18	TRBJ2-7	TGTGCCAGCTCACCACCGGCTAGTCCCTACGAGCAGTACTTC	CASSPPASPYEQYF
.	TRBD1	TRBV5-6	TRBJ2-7	TGTGCCAGCAGCTTGTTTTTCGGGACAGACTCCTACGAGCAGTACTTC	CASSLFFGTDSYEQYF